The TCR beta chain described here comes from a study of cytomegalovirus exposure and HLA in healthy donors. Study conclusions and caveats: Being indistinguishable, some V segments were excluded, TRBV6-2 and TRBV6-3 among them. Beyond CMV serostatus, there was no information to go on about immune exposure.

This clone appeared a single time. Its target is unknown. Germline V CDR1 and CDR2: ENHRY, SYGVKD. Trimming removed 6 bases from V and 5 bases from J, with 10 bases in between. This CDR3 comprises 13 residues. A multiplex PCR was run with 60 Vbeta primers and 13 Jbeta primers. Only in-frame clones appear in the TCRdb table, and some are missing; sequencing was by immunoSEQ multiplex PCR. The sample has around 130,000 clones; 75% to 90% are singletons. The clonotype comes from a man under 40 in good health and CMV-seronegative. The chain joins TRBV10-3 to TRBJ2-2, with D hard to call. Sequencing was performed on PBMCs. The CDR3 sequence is CAIRTPKTGELFF. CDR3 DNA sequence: TGTGCCATCAGAACACCCAAAACCGGGGAGCTGTTTTTT.